This is a list of T cell receptor beta chains from one sample in a study of OX40 agonist ivuxolimab in advanced cancers. Measured with immunoSEQ multiplex PCR; TCRdb has only the in-frame clones, and not every one. The repertoire holds approximately 82,000 clones, with less than 90% as singletons. The sequencing here drew on CD4+ or CD8+ T cells sorted from blood, taken in a trial of the OX40 agonist ivuxolimab. The source of these receptors is an adult with an advanced solid tumor such as melanoma, head and neck, liver or kidney cancer. Each CDR3 is given with its conserved first and last residue. D genes are given only for firm matches. Rows give clone size only sometimes, using once, few, many, or a class for an expanded clone.

TRBJ2-7 | TRBD1 | TRBV27 | - | TGTGCCAGCAGTTTAGCCCCGGGACAGACCTACGAGCAGTACTTC | CASSLAPGQTYEQYF
TRBJ1-6 | - | TRBV11-2 | - | TGTGCCAGCAGCTTAGTGGGCGGCGCGGGGCCACCCCTCCACTTT | CASSLVGGAGPPLHF
TRBJ1-2 | - | TRBV27 | - | TGTGCCAGCAGTTTATCGAGGCCCGTTGAGGGAGGGAACTATGGCTACACCTTC | CASSLSRPVEGGNYGYTF
TRBJ1-3 | - | TRBV10-3 | - | TGTGCCATCAGTGAAGACACCATATATTTT | CAISEDTIYF
TRBJ2-1 | - | TRBV11-2 | - | TGTGCCAGCAGCTCTGGGATCGACAATGAGCAGTTCTTC | CASSSGIDNEQFF
TRBJ1-2 | - | TRBV19 | - | TGTGCCAGTAATAGCCAGGGCGGTGGCTACACCTTC | CASNSQGGGYTF
TRBJ2-5 | TRBD2 | TRBV7-6 | medium-sized | TGTGCCAGCAGCTTAGTGGCGGGGGGGTTCGGAGAGACCCAGTACTTC | CASSLVAGGFGETQYF
TRBJ1-1 | - | TRBV30 | - | TGTGCCTGGAGTCCCATGGGGACTGAAGCTTTCTTT | CAWSPMGTEAFF
TRBJ2-7 | - | TRBV23-1 | - | TGCGCCAGCATTAAGAGGGGAAGGTACGAGCAGTACTTC | CASIKRGRYEQYF
TRBJ1-2 | TRBD1 | TRBV29-1 | - | TGCAGCGTTGGTGTTACAGGGGACTATGGCTACACCTTC | CSVGVTGDYGYTF
TRBJ1-5 | - | TRBV6-1 | - | TGTGCCAGCAGTAGATATCGGGACAACAATCAGCCCCAGCATTTT | CASSRYRDNNQPQHF
TRBJ1-1 | - | TRBV14 | once | TGTGCCAGCAGCTTCGGACAGTGGGGCACTGAAGCTTTCTTT | CASSFGQWGTEAFF
TRBJ1-6 | - | TRBV19 | - | TGTGCCAGTAGCACGGGACGGAATAATTCACCCCTCCACTTT | CASSTGRNNSPLHF
TRBJ1-4 | - | TRBV18 | - | TGTGCCAGCTCCCCGACACGGAATGAAAAACTGTTTTTT | CASSPTRNEKLFF
TRBJ1-1 | - | TRBV7-2 | - | TGTGCCAGCAGCTTAGCCGCCTATAAGAACACTGAAGCTTTCTTT | CASSLAAYKNTEAFF
TRBJ2-2 | - | TRBV6-1 | - | TGTGCCAGCATCTATTTGGCGGGGCCGGACGGGGAGCTGTTTTTT | CASIYLAGPDGELFF
TRBJ2-3 | - | TRBV5-1 | - | TGCGCCAGCAGCTTGGACGGAGCGCTGATGGATACGCAGTATTTT | CASSLDGALMDTQYF
TRBJ1-3 | - | TRBV5-6 | - | TGTGCCAGCAGCTTCTCCGGCCCTGGAAACACCATATATTTT | CASSFSGPGNTIYF
TRBJ1-1 | - | TRBV10-2 | - | TGCGCCAGCAGTGAGCCGAGTAACACTGAAGCTTTCTTT | CASSEPSNTEAFF
TRBJ1-1 | TRBD1 | TRBV7-2 | - | TGTGCCAGCAGCTTCGGACAGGGGGCGCGGAACACTGAAGCTTTCTTT | CASSFGQGARNTEAFF
TRBJ1-2 | TRBD1 | TRBV28 | - | TGTGCCAGCAGTTTAGTTGGACAGGGGTATGGCTACACCTTC | CASSLVGQGYGYTF
TRBJ2-2 | - | TRBV5-1 | - | TGCGCCAGCAGCTTCGGGCAGGCAAACACCGGGGAGCTGTTTTTT | CASSFGQANTGELFF
TRBJ1-6 | - | TRBV6-5 | - | TGTGCCAGCAGTGGGAGGGGCGGCTCACCCCTCCACTTT | CASSGRGGSPLHF
TRBJ2-3 | - | TRBV6-6 | - | TGTGCCAGCATCCGCGAGGGGGAGGATACGCAGTATTTT | CASIREGEDTQYF
TRBJ2-3 | - | TRBV19 | few | TGTGCCAGTAAAGTGAACTACAGAGCAGATACGCAGTATTTT | CASKVNYRADTQYF
TRBJ2-3 | TRBD2 | TRBV11-1 | - | TGTGCCAGCAGCTTTGCGGGAGGCACAGATACGCAGTATTTT | CASSFAGGTDTQYF
TRBJ1-1 | - | TRBV11-2 | few | TGTGCCAGCACCTCTGGGGGAGAAAACACTGAAGCTTTCTTT | CASTSGGENTEAFF
TRBJ2-7 | TRBD1 | TRBV5-4 | - | TGTGCCAGCAGCACCACAGGGGCCTACGAGCAGTACTTC | CASSTTGAYEQYF
TRBJ2-3 | - | TRBV19 | - | TGTGCCAGTAGTATGGCAGATACGCAGTATTTT | CASSMADTQYF
TRBJ2-3 | - | TRBV6-5 | - | TGTGCCAGCAGTTACTCGGGGCCAAGCACAGATACGCAGTATTTT | CASSYSGPSTDTQYF
TRBJ1-4 | - | TRBV9 | few | TGTGCCAGCAGCCCAGGGACGGCTGCAACTAATGAAAAACTGTTTTTT | CASSPGTAATNEKLFF
TRBJ2-2 | TRBD1 | TRBV5-1 | many | TGCGCCAGCGCAACAGGGGGCGCCTACACCGGGGAGCTGTTTTTT | CASATGGAYTGELFF
TRBJ1-1 | TRBD1 | TRBV18 | - | TGTGCCAGCTCACCGGGGACAGCCCACACTGAAGCTTTCTTT | CASSPGTAHTEAFF
TRBJ2-1 | TRBD1 | TRBV7-8 | - | TGTGCCAGCAGCTTTTTCCGGGACAGGGGGCTGGTAGGTGAGCAGTTCTTC | CASSFFRDRGLVGEQFF
TRBJ1-4 | - | TRBV30 | - | TGTGCCTGGAGCAGAGGAGTGGGGTGGGGTGAAAAACTGTTTTTT | CAWSRGVGWGEKLFF